These T cell receptor beta chains were read from a single sample in a study of neurological immune-mediated disorders. TCRdb itself ran the 5' RACE reads through MiXCR, one entry per CDR3 protein. The sample has 35,000 or so distinct CDR3 sequences, roughly 13% seen once; the top ten hold 25% to 30%. Input material: PBMCs. These TCRs come from a woman between 45 and 65 years old with HTLV-1-associated myelopathy (HAM/TSP). Each CDR3 is given with its conserved first and last residue. A D gene is named only where the DNA matches it firmly. Clone size is given for some rows only: seen once, a few or many times, or a class if the clone is expanded.

TRBD2	TRBV10-2	TRBJ2-2	.	CASSETSSGELFF	TGCGCCAGCAGCGAGACTAGCTCCGGGGAGCTGTTTTTT
.	TRBV9	TRBJ1-1	many	CASSVGGDPVYTEAFF	TGTGCCAGCAGCGTAGGAGGGGACCCGGTCTACACTGAAGCTTTCTTT
TRBD2	TRBV6-1	TRBJ2-1	many	CASRPLSGGAGDEQFF	TGTGCCAGCAGGCCCCTAAGCGGGGGGGCCGGTGATGAGCAGTTCTTC
TRBD2	TRBV5-1	TRBJ2-1	once	CASGTSGGAYEQFF	TGCGCCAGCGGTACTAGCGGGGGGGCGTATGAGCAGTTCTTC
TRBD1	TRBV28	TRBJ1-5	many	CASSPSTGPTQPQHF	TGTGCCAGCAGTCCCTCGACAGGGCCAACACAGCCCCAGCATTTT
TRBD1	TRBV20-1	TRBJ1-1	many	CSARNRGGTEAFF	TGCAGTGCTCGGAACAGGGGCGGCACTGAAGCTTTCTTT
TRBD1	TRBV6-5	TRBJ2-2	many	CASSIGTANTGELFF	TGTGCCAGCAGTATAGGGACAGCGAACACCGGGGAGCTGTTTTTT
.	TRBV14	TRBJ1-3	many	CASSRGVSGNTIYF	TGTGCCAGCAGTAGAGGTGTCTCTGGAAACACCATATATTTT
.	TRBV28	TRBJ2-7	many	CASSPGSYEQYF	TGTGCCAGCAGTCCCGGCAGTTACGAGCAGTACTTC
.	TRBV21-1	TRBJ1-1	many	CASSKRDRPEAFF	TGTGCCAGCAGCAAACGCGACAGGCCTGAAGCTTTCTTT
.	TRBV12-3/TRBV12-4	TRBJ1-3	many	CASELQGDIGNTIYF	TGTGCCAGCGAATTACAGGGAGACATTGGAAACACCATATATTTT
.	TRBV7-9	TRBJ1-6	many	CASSPPQGENSPLHF	TGTGCCAGCAGCCCTCCCCAGGGAGAGAATTCACCCCTCCACTTT
.	TRBV10-3	TRBJ1-2	many	CAISELPGQPYGYTF	TGTGCCATCAGTGAGCTACCCGGACAGCCCTATGGCTACACCTTC
TRBD1	TRBV5-1	TRBJ1-4	many	CASSSGQGAFLTNEKLFF	TGCGCCAGCAGCTCCGGACAGGGGGCTTTTCTTACTAATGAAAAACTGTTTTTT
.	TRBV14	TRBJ2-5	many	CAPSRAGEETQYF	TGTGCCCCGTCGAGGGCAGGGGAAGAGACCCAGTACTTC
.	TRBV5-1	TRBJ1-1	many	CASRTGQQGTEAFF	TGCGCCAGTAGAACGGGGCAGCAGGGCACTGAAGCTTTCTTT
.	TRBV5-1	TRBJ2-5	many	CASSLEVRSETQYF	TGCGCCAGCAGCTTGGAGGTCCGTAGTGAGACCCAGTACTTC
.	TRBV7-3	TRBJ1-1	many	CASSLTKGMNTEAFF	TGTGCCAGCAGCTTAACGAAGGGGATGAACACTGAAGCTTTCTTT
.	TRBV7-2	TRBJ1-5	many	CASSLSWGAGNQPQHF	TGTGCCAGCAGCTTATCGTGGGGAGCAGGCAATCAGCCCCAGCATTTT
.	TRBV5-1	TRBJ1-1	many	CASSLARSGRSEAFF	TGCGCCAGCAGCTTGGCGAGGTCGGGAAGGAGTGAAGCTTTCTTT
.	TRBV5-6	TRBJ2-5	many	CASSYVFALFGGAQETQYF	TGTGCCAGCAGCTATGTTTTCGCGTTATTCGGCGGGGCTCAAGAGACCCAGTACTTC
TRBD1	TRBV20-1	TRBJ1-4	many	CSAKLGQARNEKLFF	TGCAGTGCTAAGTTAGGACAGGCCAGAAATGAAAAACTGTTTTTT
.	TRBV4-3	TRBJ2-3	many	CASSARVGGGADTQYF	TGCGCCAGCAGCGCTCGGGTGGGGGGGGGCGCAGATACGCAGTATTTT
.	TRBV20-1	TRBJ2-2	.	CSARDSGFAGELFF	TGCAGTGCTAGAGACTCGGGGTTCGCCGGGGAGCTGTTTTTT